These 7 T cell receptor beta chains share one sample of origin, sequenced in a study of blood T cells in healthy people across ages. Next came a second PCR, run for roughly 6 to 11 cycles, which used a sample-barcoded 5' primer along with a J-beta primer mix. TCRdb redid the calling of the 5' RACE reads with MiXCR, one entry per CDR3 protein. Among some 920,000 distinct CDR3 sequences listed, roughly half were seen once. Sequencing was done on a sample of blood. These receptors were obtained from a woman in her sixties in good health.

The V call is TRBV5-1, the J call TRBJ2-1, with TRBD1 as a possible D gene (6 bases). The V end was cut by 0 bases, the J end by 7 bases, with 11 bases between. Germline assignment: CDR1 SGHRS and CDR2 YFSETQ. This CDR3 contains 14 residues. The CDR3 DNA reads as TGCGCCAGCAGCTTGGGGCCAGGGGTGAATGAGCAGTTCTTC. This codes for CASSLGPGVNEQFF.

The rearrangement uses TRBV25-1 and TRBJ2-1; D perhaps matches TRBD1 (5 bases). Germline CDR1 is MGHDK and CDR2 is SYGVNS. V lost 2 bases and J 9 bases, leaving 17 bases between the germline ends. The CDR3 sequence is 15 residues long. The CDR3 DNA sequence: TGTGCCAGCAGTGAAAGTAGGGGTAATTGGTTTGAGCAGTTCTTC. This codes for CASSESRGNWFEQFF.

This chain links TRBV20-1 with TRBJ2-1, with 7 bases fitting TRBD2. V was pared by 0 bases and J by 3 bases, with 5 bases of the junction left unmatched. The length of the CDR3 is 15 residues. The germline CDR1 and CDR2 sequences are DFQATT and SNEGSKA (reference sequence). CDR3 protein: CSAREVGRGYNEQFF. In nucleotides, the CDR3 is TGCAGTGCTAGAGAAGTGGGGAGGGGCTACAATGAGCAGTTCTTC.

The CDR3: CASSPRGQTGGEQYF. CDR3 coding DNA: TGTGCCAGCAGCCCACGGGGACAAACAGGGGGCGAGCAGTACTTC. The chain has TRBV7-8 and TRBJ2-5; 8 positions match TRBD1. TRBJ2-7 matches the DNA end more closely, so the J call is doubtful. Germline V gene sequence: CDR1 SGHVS, CDR2 FQNEAQ. The CDR3 is made up of 15 amino acids.

The V and J genes are TRBV7-2 and TRBJ1-5; D unresolved. The CDR3 sequence is 15 residues long. Germline assignment: CDR1 SGHTA and CDR2 FQGNSA. Trimming took 4 bases from V and 3 from J, leaving 13 bases between them. The CDR3 nucleotides read TGTGCCAGCAGCTACACCCGGGGAAACAATCAGCCCCAGCATTTT. This translates into CASSYTRGNNQPQHF.

This chain uses TRBV5-1 with TRBJ2-4; maybe TRBD2 (6 bases). The CDR3 has 14 residues. Germline V gene data show CDR1 as SGHRS and CDR2 as YFSETQ. The V gene lost 5 bases and the J gene lost 7 bases, with 16 bases spanning the gap. The CDR3 sequence is CASSSSGTSNIQYF. CDR3 nucleotide sequence: TGCGCCAGCAGTTCCTCGGGGACTTCCAACATTCAGTACTTC.

With regard to this clonotype: Since a much larger clone is just one base distant, this may be a read error. The chain links TRBV7-2 to TRBJ2-3, with no clear D. Germline CDR1 and CDR2: SGHTA and FQGNSA. This CDR3 spans 14 amino acids. V was cut by 6 bases and J by 6 bases, with 16 bases left in between. The CDR3 reads CASSRIILEDTQYF. In DNA form, the CDR3 reads TGTGCCAGCAGTCGGATTATCTTGGAGGATACGCAGTATTTT.